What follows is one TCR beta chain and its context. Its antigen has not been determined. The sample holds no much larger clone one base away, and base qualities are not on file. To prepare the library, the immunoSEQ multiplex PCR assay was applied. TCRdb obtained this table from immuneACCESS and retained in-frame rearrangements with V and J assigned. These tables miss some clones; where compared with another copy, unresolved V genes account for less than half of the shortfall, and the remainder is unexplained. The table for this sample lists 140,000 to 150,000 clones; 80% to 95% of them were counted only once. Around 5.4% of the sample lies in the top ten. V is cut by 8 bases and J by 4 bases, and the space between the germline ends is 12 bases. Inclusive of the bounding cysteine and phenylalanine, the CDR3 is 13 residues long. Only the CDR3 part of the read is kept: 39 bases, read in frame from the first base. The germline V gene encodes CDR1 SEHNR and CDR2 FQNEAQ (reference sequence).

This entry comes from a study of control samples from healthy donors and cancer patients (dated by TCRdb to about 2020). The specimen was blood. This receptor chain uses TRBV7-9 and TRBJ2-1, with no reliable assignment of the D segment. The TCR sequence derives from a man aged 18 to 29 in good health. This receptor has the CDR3 CASPSDNYNEQFF. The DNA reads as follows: TGTGCCAGCCCATCAGACAATTACAATGAGCAGTTCTTC.